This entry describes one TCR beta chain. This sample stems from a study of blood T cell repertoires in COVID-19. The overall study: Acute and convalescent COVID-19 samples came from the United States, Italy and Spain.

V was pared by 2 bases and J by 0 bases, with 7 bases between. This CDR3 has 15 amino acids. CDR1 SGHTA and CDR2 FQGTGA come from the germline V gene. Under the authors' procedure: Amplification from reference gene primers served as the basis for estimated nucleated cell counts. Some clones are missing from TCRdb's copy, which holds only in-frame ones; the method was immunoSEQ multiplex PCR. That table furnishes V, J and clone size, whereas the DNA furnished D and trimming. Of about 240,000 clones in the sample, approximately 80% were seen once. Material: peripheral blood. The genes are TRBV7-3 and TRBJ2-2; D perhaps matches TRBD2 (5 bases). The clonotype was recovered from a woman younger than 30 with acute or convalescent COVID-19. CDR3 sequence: CASSLGSSNTGELFF. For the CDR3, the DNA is TGTGCCAGCAGCTTAGGGAGTTCGAACACCGGGGAGCTGTTTTTT. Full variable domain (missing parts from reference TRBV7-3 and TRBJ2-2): GAGVSQTPSNKVTEKGKYVELRCDPISGHTALYWYRQSLGQGPEFLIYFQGTGAADDSGLPNDRFFAVRPEGSVSTLKIQRTERGDSAVYLCASSLGSSNTGELFFGEGSRLTVL.